One and the same sample provided the 8 T cell receptor beta chains below, sequenced in a study of CD4 T cells in relation to SARS-CoV-2 and coronaviruses. CD4+ T cells from unexposed donors were obtained before the COVID-19 pandemic (2011-2018). The cells were cultured for about ten days before CD4+ T cells were isolated. The repertoire was sequenced with immunoSEQ multiplex PCR; TCRdb's copy has only in-frame clones and lacks some. The sample yields 25,000 to 30,000 clones, about 81% seen once. Their antigen targets remain unknown. Sequences were obtained from CD4+ T cells from PBMCs, cultured in vitro. The receptor set was obtained from a human donor in good health.

V is TRBV21-1 and J is TRBJ2-3; TRBD1 was called by the table and not checked on the DNA. TRBV21-1 is deemed a pseudogene. CDR3 length equals 15 residues. The CDR3 DNA reads as TGTGCCAGCCGCCCCTCGGTAGGGGGCACAGATACGCAGTATTTT. Protein product: CASRPSVGGTDTQYF.

This CDR3 is CASSLELAGVYNEQFF. As DNA, the CDR3 is TGTGCCAGCAGCTTGGAGCTAGCGGGAGTCTACAATGAGCAGTTCTTC. The chain has TRBV5-5 and TRBJ2-1; 10 bases are shared with TRBD2. The CDR3 is made up of 16 amino acids. V dropped 0 bases and J dropped 3; count of bases not matched to a gene: 3. Germline assignment: CDR1 SGHKS and CDR2 YYEKEE (reference sequence).

The chain couples TRBV6-2 or TRBV6-3 to TRBJ1-2, with 8 bases identical to TRBD1. Germline-derived CDR1 and CDR2 are MNHEY and SVGEGT. V trimming: 0 bases; J trimming: 3 bases; junction bases outside the gene matches: 3. The CDR3 runs to 15 residues. This chain's CDR3 is CASSYSRQGYYGYTF. The CDR3 DNA follows: TGTGCCAGCAGTTACTCGCGACAGGGGTACTATGGCTACACCTTC.

The chain employs TRBV7-9 and TRBJ2-1; no definite D call. This CDR3 has 13 amino acids. The germline gives CDR1 SEHNR, CDR2 FQNEAQ (reference sequence). Trimming took off 1 base at V and 4 bases at J, with 5 bases between the two ends. The DNA of the CDR3 is TGTGCCAGCAGCTTAGACCGGTACAATGAGCAGTTCTTC. Translated, it gives CASSLDRYNEQFF. Looking up the rest from reference TRBV7-9 and TRBJ2-1 gives the full variable domain: DTGVSQNPRHKITKRGQNVTFRCDPISEHNRLYWYRQTLGQGPEFLTYFQNEAQLEKSRLLSDRFSAERPKGSFSTLEIQRTEQGDSAMYLCASSLDRYNEQFFGPGTRLTVL.

This chain uses TRBV7-8 with TRBJ2-3; 8 bases match TRBD2. The CDR3 has 15 residues. Germline V gene sequence: CDR1 SGHVS, CDR2 FQNEAQ. With 5 bases clipped from V and 7 bases from J, the junction kept 11 bases outside the gene matches. CDR3 sequence reads: CASSLWGRGDYTQYF. The CDR3 coding sequence is TGTGCCAGCAGCCTTTGGGGGCGGGGGGATTATACGCAGTATTTT.

With respect to this clone: One junction end disagrees with the germline gene, perhaps due to a read error. In nucleotides, the CDR3 is TGTGCCAGCAGCCGTGACAGGGGTCCCCGTCGTTCCTTT. This translates into CASSRDRGPRRSF. V usage is TRBV6-5 and J usage is TRBJ1-1; TRBD1 aligns across 8 bases. CDR1 is MNHEY, CDR2 SVGAGI, per germline. The length of the CDR3 is 13 residues.

This clone has just a few counts. The rearrangement joins TRBV19 to TRBJ1-5; unclear D gene. V was trimmed by 6 bases and J by 2 bases, leaving 14 bases between them. The V gene's germline CDR1 is LNHDA and CDR2 SQIVND (reference sequence). The CDR3 has 15 amino acids. Here the CDR3 reads CASRGSILRNQPQHF. CDR3 in DNA: TGTGCCAGTAGGGGCAGCATATTACGCAATCAGCCCCAGCATTTT.

In its sample, this clone was seen once. The V gene is TRBV5-4, the J gene TRBJ1-3; possibly TRBD1 for D (5 bases). This CDR3 comprises 14 residues. V lost 1 base to trimming and J lost 2 bases, with 7 bases between them. CDR1 is SGHNT and CDR2 is YYREEE in the germline V gene (reference sequence). The chain's CDR3 is CASSLWDAGNTIYF. CDR3 sequence (DNA): TGTGCCAGCAGCTTGTGGGACGCTGGAAACACCATATATTTT.